This T cell receptor (beta chain) was found in a study of Graves' ophthalmopathy and Graves' hyperthyroidism. Broader study findings: The majority of expanded thyroid clonotypes above 0.001 frequency also occurred in blood. Prediction of ophthalmopathy progression reached roughly 70% sensitivity and 72.22% specificity.

Amplified TCR beta CDR3 regions were obtained using RNA transcripts as template. Amplification began with first-round RT-PCR using HTBI primers, then second-round multiplex PCR was performed. TCRdb re-called the multiplex PCR reads through MiXCR, storing one row per CDR3 protein. The data contain roughly 1.1 million distinct CDR3 sequences, about 38% of them seen just once; the ten biggest clones take up over 8.5%. Of note for this clonotype: The antigen is not known. Germline and junction disagree at one end, which may indicate a read error.

The evidence that diagnosis relied on was clinical symptoms, serum thyroxine, TRAb, thyroid ultrasound and orbital computed tomography. The germline gives CDR1 SQVTM, CDR2 ANQGSEA. This CDR3 has 12 residues. The clonotype originates from an adult man with Graves' hyperthyroidism. The chain joins TRBV29-1 to TRBJ2-2; D possibly corresponds to TRBD2 (5 bases). Material: peripheral blood or thyroid tissue (not recorded which). CDR3 amino acids: CSVVRNTGELYF. CDR3 nucleotide sequence: TGCAGCGTTGTTCGAAACACCGGGGAGCTGTACTTC.